This TCR beta chain originates from a study of cytomegalovirus exposure and HLA in healthy donors. This CDR3 has 18 residues. The V gene's germline CDR1 is ENHRY and CDR2 SYGVKD. Trimming took 3 bases from V and 8 from J; bases not matched to a gene: 19. Measured with immunoSEQ multiplex PCR; TCRdb has only the in-frame clones, and not every one. The sample records under 300,000 clones, approximately 86% being singletons. The sequenced sample was PBMCs. J is TRBJ1-2 and V is TRBV10-3, with 9 bases lining up with TRBD1. This sequence was found in a young woman in good health and CMV-seronegative. CDR3 amino acids: CAISDRNFGTGPGNGYTF. The CDR3 bases are TGTGCCATCAGTGATAGGAACTTCGGGACAGGGCCGGGGAACGGCTACACCTTC.